This TCR beta chain was obtained from a study of CD8 T cells in ankylosing spondylitis. A few counts support this clonotype. Its target is unknown. One entry per CDR3 protein, called by TCRdb with MiXCR from the 5' RACE reads. Here the sample spans about 700,000 distinct CDR3 sequences, 15% to 20% being singletons. Study-level results: Within peripheral blood, clones linked to disease were CD8+ and relatively rare. Researchers reportedly found disease-linked clones significantly enriched in matched ankylosing spondylitis synovial fluid. For ankylosing spondylitis blood, a TCR beta motif of seven to nine highly homologous variants appeared characteristic.

The CDR3 has 20 amino acids. CDR1 and CDR2 (germline): LGHDT, YNNKEL (reference sequence). V was clipped by 4 bases and J by 3 bases; unmatched bases: 14. The sequenced sample was blood, either unsorted or a sorted T cell fraction (not recorded which). V usage is TRBV3-1 and J usage is TRBJ2-3, with 15 positions matching TRBD2. This TCR came from a male donor with ankylosing spondylitis. DNA of the CDR3: TGTGCCAGCAGCCCCTCGGATTGGACTAGCGGGAGGGCCTTAACAGATACGCAGTATTTT. It specifies CASSPSDWTSGRALTDTQYF.